This T cell receptor (beta chain) was found in a study of patients and donors after allogeneic stem cell transplantation. This clonotype has just a few counts. CDR1 and CDR2 from the germline V gene are SGHKS and YYEKEE (reference sequence). V trimming: 0 bases; J trimming: 6 bases; junction bases outside the gene matches: 2. This CDR3 is 13 amino acids long. One entry per CDR3 protein, called by TCRdb with MiXCR from the RT-PCR reads. The table includes more than 55,000 distinct CDR3 sequences, less than 15% detected once. This receptor was taken from a human donor who was either an allogeneic HSCT recipient or a stem cell or donor lymphocyte infusion donor (not recorded which). It is not recorded whose cells these are; they may come from a transplant donor. The chain couples TRBV5-5 to TRBJ1-2; 7 bases line up with TRBD1. The specimen sequenced was blood, either unsorted or a sorted T cell fraction (not recorded which). For the CDR3, the DNA is TGTGCCAGCAGCTTGGTCCAGGGGGATGGCTACACCTTC. Its protein is CASSLVQGDGYTF.